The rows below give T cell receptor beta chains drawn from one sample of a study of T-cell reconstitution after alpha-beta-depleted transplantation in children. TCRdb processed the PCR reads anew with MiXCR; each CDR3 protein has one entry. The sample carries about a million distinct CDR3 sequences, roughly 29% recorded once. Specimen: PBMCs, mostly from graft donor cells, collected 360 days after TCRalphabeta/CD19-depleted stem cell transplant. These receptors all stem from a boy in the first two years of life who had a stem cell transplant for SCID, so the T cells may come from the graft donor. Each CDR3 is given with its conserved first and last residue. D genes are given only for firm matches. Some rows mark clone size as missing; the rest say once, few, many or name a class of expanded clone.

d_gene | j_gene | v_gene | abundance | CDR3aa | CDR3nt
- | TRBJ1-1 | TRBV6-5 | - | CASSYPPGHSTEAFF | TGTGCCAGCAGTTATCCACCAGGGCACAGCACTGAAGCTTTCTTT
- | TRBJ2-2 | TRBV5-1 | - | CASQNAGVLFF | TGCGCCAGCCAGAACGCCGGGGTGCTGTTTTTT
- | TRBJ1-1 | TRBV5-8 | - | CASRVGYRAPDAKAFF | TGTGCCAGCAGGGTGGGCTACAGGGCGCCGGACGCTAAAGCTTTCTTT
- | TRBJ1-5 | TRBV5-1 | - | CASSLGGEDQPQHF | TGCGCCAGCAGCTTGGGAGGTGAAGATCAGCCCCAGCATTTT
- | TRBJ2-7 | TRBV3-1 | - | CASSHASKAYEQYF | TGTGCCAGCAGCCATGCCAGTAAAGCCTACGAGCAGTACTTC
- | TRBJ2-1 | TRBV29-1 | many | CSGQGLVTGNEQFF | TGCAGCGGCCAGGGTTTAGTTACGGGCAATGAGCAGTTCTTC
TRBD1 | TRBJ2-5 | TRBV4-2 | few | CASSHYRTGERETQYF | TGTGCCAGCAGCCATTACCGGACAGGGGAGAGGGAGACCCAGTACTTC
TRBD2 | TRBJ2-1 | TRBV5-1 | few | CASSLSSGAANEQFF | TGCGCCAGCAGCTTGTCTAGCGGGGCAGCCAATGAGCAGTTCTTC
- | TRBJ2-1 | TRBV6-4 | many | CASSLRGGYNEQFF | TGTGCCAGCAGTCTCCGAGGCGGCTACAATGAGCAGTTCTTC
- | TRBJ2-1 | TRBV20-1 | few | CSASRFNEQFF | TGCAGTGCTAGTCGATTCAATGAGCAGTTCTTC
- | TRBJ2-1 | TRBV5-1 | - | CASSKGGNYEQFF | TGCGCCAGCAGCAAGGGGGGGAACTATGAGCAGTTCTTC
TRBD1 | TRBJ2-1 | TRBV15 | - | CATSRPGQGPYNEQFF | TGTGCCACCAGCAGACCGGGACAGGGGCCCTACAATGAGCAGTTCTTC
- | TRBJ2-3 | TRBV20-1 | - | CSAKSGGPGDTQYF | TGCAGTGCTAAGTCCGGGGGCCCGGGAGATACGCAGTATTTT
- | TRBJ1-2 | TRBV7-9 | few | CALKVGPHYTF | TGTGCCCTTAAGGTCGGGCCCCACTACACCTTC
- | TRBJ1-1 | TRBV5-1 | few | CASSLVVESGEAFF | TGCGCCAGCAGCTTGGTAGTTGAATCCGGTGAAGCTTTCTTT
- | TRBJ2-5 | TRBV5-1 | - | CASSPGRIPQRETQYF | TGCGCCAGCAGCCCCGGTCGGATCCCACAAAGAGAGACCCAGTACTTC
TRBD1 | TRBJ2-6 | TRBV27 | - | CASSPPPQTGAVRAGANVLTF | TGTGCCAGCAGTCCTCCCCCTCAGACAGGGGCGGTAAGAGCTGGGGCCAACGTCCTGACTTTC
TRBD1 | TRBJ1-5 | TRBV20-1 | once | CSAYRGPDQPQHF | TGCAGTGCCTACAGGGGGCCGGATCAGCCCCAGCATTTT
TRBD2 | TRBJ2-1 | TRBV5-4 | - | CASSWLAGGFNEQFF | TGTGCCAGCAGCTGGTTAGCGGGGGGATTCAATGAGCAGTTCTTC
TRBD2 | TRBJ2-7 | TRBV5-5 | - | CASSLERGISYEQYF | TGTGCCAGCAGCTTGGAGCGGGGGATCTCCTACGAGCAGTACTTC
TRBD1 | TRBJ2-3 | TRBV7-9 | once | CASSPGQKSDTQYF | TGTGCCAGCAGTCCGGGACAGAAATCAGATACGCAGTATTTT
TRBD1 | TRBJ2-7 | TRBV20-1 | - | CSAISPGTGFYEQYF | TGCAGTGCCATCTCTCCCGGGACAGGGTTTTACGAGCAGTACTTC
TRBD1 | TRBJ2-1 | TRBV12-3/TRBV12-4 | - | CASSLRAGTGQHEQFF | TGTGCCAGCAGTTTAAGGGCGGGGACAGGGCAGCATGAGCAGTTCTTC
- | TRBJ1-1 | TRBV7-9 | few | CASSSQGQNTEAFF | TGTGCCAGCAGCTCACAGGGACAGAACACTGAAGCTTTCTTT
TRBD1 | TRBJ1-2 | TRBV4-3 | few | CASSTGTGEGYTF | TGCGCCAGCAGCACAGGGACAGGTGAAGGCTACACCTTC
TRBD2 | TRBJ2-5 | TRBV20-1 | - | CSARARPSGGRKETQYF | TGCAGTGCTAGAGCCCGTCCTAGCGGGGGCCGAAAAGAGACCCAGTACTTC
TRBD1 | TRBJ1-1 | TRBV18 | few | CASSPTGANTEAFF | TGTGCCAGCTCACCGACAGGGGCGAACACTGAAGCTTTCTTT
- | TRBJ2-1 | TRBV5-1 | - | CASSFGLVGNEQFF | TGCGCCAGCAGCTTTGGGCTAGTGGGGAATGAGCAGTTCTTC
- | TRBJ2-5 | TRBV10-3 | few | CAISESIRTPETQYF | TGTGCCATCAGTGAGTCGATAAGAACGCCAGAGACCCAGTACTTC
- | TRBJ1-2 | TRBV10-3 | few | CAISRRGWTVSFYGYTF | TGTGCCATCAGTAGAAGAGGTTGGACAGTGTCTTTCTATGGCTACACCTTC
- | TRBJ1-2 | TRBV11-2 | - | CASSLGGPGSYGYTF | TGTGCCAGCAGCTTGGGAGGGCCAGGGAGTTATGGCTACACCTTC
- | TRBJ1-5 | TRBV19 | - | CASSTTGSNQPQHF | TGTGCCAGTAGTACTACAGGGAGCAATCAGCCCCAGCATTTT
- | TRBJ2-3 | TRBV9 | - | CASSVGGTRGKDTQYF | TGTGCCAGCAGCGTAGGTGGGACAAGGGGGAAAGATACGCAGTATTTT
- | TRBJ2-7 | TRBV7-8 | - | CASRRGTHPEQYF | TGTGCCAGCAGAAGAGGCACCCACCCCGAGCAGTACTTC
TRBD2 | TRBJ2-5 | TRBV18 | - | CASSRTGLAGASQETQYF | TGTGCCAGCTCACGCACCGGACTAGCGGGGGCCTCACAAGAGACCCAGTACTTC
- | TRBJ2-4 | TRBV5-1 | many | CASSLEGNIQYF | TGTGCCAGCAGCTTAGAAGGGAACATTCAGTACTTC
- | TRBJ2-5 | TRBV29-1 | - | CSAERIQETQYF | TGCAGCGCGGAGCGGATACAAGAGACCCAGTACTTC
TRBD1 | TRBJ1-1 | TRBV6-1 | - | CASSRPGQGGTEAFF | TGTGCCAGCAGCCGGCCGGGACAGGGGGGCACTGAAGCTTTCTTT
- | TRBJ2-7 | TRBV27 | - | CASSAQTAGYEQYF | TGTGCCAGCAGTGCACAGACAGCCGGTTACGAGCAGTACTTC
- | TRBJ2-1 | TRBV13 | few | CASSSAGSYTEQFF | TGTGCCAGCAGCTCTGCCGGGTCTTACACGGAGCAGTTCTTC
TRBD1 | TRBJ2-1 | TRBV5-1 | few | CASSLYRGNEQFF | TGCGCCAGCAGCTTGTACAGGGGCAATGAGCAGTTCTTC
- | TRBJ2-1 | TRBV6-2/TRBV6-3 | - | CASRLQVGNEQFF | TGTGCCAGCAGGCTCCAGGTGGGCAATGAGCAGTTCTTC
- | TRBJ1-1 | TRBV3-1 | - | CASSQDLEANTEAFF | TGTGCCAGCAGCCAAGATCTAGAGGCCAACACTGAAGCTTTCTTT
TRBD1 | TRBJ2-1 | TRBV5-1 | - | CASTPRGQGNEQFF | TGCGCCAGCACCCCCCGGGGACAGGGCAATGAGCAGTTCTTC
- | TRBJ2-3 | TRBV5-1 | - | CASSLDWLETDTQYF | TGCGCCAGCAGCTTGGATTGGCTAGAGACAGATACGCAGTATTTT
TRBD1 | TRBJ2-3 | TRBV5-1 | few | CASSLDRGLRDTQYF | TGCGCCAGCAGCTTGGACAGGGGGCTCAGAGATACGCAGTATTTT
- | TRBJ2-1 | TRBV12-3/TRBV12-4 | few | CASSLLLAGTDNEQFF | TGTGCCAGCAGTCTCCTATTGGCGGGGACCGACAATGAGCAGTTCTTC
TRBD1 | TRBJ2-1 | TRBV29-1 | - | CSAVTGQGQFF | TGCAGCGCCGTTACTGGACAGGGACAGTTCTTC
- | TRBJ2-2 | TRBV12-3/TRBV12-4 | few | CASSSGRGFGYSTGELFF | TGTGCCAGCAGTTCAGGCCGGGGGTTTGGTTATAGCACCGGGGAGCTGTTTTTT
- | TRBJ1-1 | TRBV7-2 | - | CASSLGGILGGTEAFF | TGTGCCAGCAGCTTAGGAGGTATCTTAGGGGGTACTGAAGCTTTCTTT
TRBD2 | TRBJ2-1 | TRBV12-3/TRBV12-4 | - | CASSLVAGGPVGKSSYNEQFF | TGTGCCAGCAGTTTAGTAGCGGGGGGGCCTGTAGGAAAGAGCTCCTACAATGAGCAGTTCTTC
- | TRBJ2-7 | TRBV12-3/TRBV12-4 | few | CASTPDGTYEQYF | TGTGCCAGCACCCCGGACGGGACCTACGAGCAGTACTTC
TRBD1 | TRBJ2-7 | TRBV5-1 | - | CASSLSRGPPYEQYF | TGCGCCAGCAGCTTGTCGAGGGGGCCACCCTACGAGCAGTACTTC
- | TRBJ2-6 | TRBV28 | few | CASSLPRTISGANVLTF | TGTGCCAGCAGTTTACCCAGGACCATCTCTGGGGCCAACGTCCTGACTTTC
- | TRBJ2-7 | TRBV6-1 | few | CASSAPYPAYEQYF | TGTGCCAGCAGTGCTCCTTACCCAGCCTACGAGCAGTACTTC